The clone carrying this T cell receptor (beta chain) is judged medium-sized. Its target is unknown. Here immunoSEQ multiplex PCR was the method, and the copy in TCRdb shows in-frame clones only, minus some. The sample lists 69,000 or so clones; approximately 84% were seen once. Germline CDR1 and CDR2: MNHEY and SMNVEV (reference sequence). J gave up 4 bases and V 7 bases, and 7 bases lay outside the gene matches. The CDR3 has 15 amino acids. This entry belongs to a study of early stage breast cancer tumors. Study information: Most invasive tumors, about 75% of the 16, were ER+/PR+/HER2-. Around 9.8-fold was the mean read coverage per sample. Study-wide results and caveats: Tumors had around 2.3-fold higher T cell density than normal breast. Bulk DNA sequencing of unsorted cells missed chain pairing and markers.

Material for sequencing was blood. The receptor's source is a person in their 40s with breast cancer. The chain employs TRBV27 and TRBJ2-2; TRBD2 matches at 9 bases. The CDR3 sequence is CASKATSGLTGELFF. CDR3 DNA: TGTGCCAGCAAGGCGACTAGCGGCCTCACCGGGGAGCTGTTTTTT.